The 25 T cell receptor beta chains presented below share a single source sample, sequenced in a study of blood T cell repertoires in COVID-19. The repertoire was sequenced with immunoSEQ multiplex PCR; TCRdb's copy has only in-frame clones and lacks some. The sample has approximately 110,000 clones; about three quarters are singletons. The sample consisted of peripheral blood. The receptors derive from a human donor with acute or convalescent COVID-19. The donor label of this sample is uncertain.

V usage is TRBV5-4 and J usage is TRBJ1-1, with unresolved D. Deletions cut 3 bases from V and 0 bases from J, with 12 bases between. The CDR3 covers 15 residues. The germline CDR1 and CDR2 sequences are SGHNT and YYREEE (reference sequence). The CDR3 reads CASSSFTGMNTEAFF. CDR3 in DNA: TGTGCCAGCAGCTCGTTTACGGGTATGAACACTGAAGCTTTCTTT.

The genes are TRBV7-8 and TRBJ2-7; 8 bases agree with TRBD2. J lost 1 base, V lost 0 bases, and 2 bases had no gene match. CDR1 is SGHVS and CDR2 is FQNEAQ in the germline V gene. The CDR3 has 15 residues. The CDR3 loop reads CASSLASGASYEQYV. The CDR3 nucleotides are TGTGCCAGCAGCTTAGCTAGCGGGGCTTCCTACGAGCAGTACGTC.

This rearrangement joins TRBV3-1 (or the pseudogene TRBV3-2) to TRBJ1-5, with 10 bases lining up with TRBD1. Germline CDR1 is LGHDT and CDR2 is YNNKEL (reference sequence). The J segment lost 0 bases and the V segment lost 0 bases, leaving 11 bases of the junction unmatched. The CDR3 is 20 residues long. The DNA for the CDR3 is TGTGCCAGCAGCCAAGATAAGGGGGCGACAGGGGGCCTTAGCAATCAGCCCCAGCATTTT. Residues: CASSQDKGATGGLSNQPQHF.

This clone was recorded at least ten times. The rearrangement joins TRBV7-2 to TRBJ1-2, with D hard to call. This CDR3 contains 14 residues. Germline-derived CDR1 and CDR2 are SGHTA and FQGNSA. V was pared by 5 bases and J by 4 bases, with 14 bases between. This CDR3 is CASSPRELSYGYTF. In DNA, the CDR3 is TGTGCCAGCAGCCCTCGTGAACTATCCTATGGCTACACCTTC.

J is TRBJ1-6 and V is TRBV19; D unresolved. V was cut by 3 bases and J by 10 bases, with 16 bases left in between. CDR3 length equals 15 residues. CDR1 is LNHDA and CDR2 is SQIVND in the germline V gene (reference sequence). CDR3 bases: TGTGCCAGTAGTATCGGGTTGGGTTTTGTGTCACCCCTCCACTTT. Translation gives CASSIGLGFVSPLHF.

This sequence joins TRBV23-1 and TRBJ2-7; D might be TRBD1 (6 bases). Being an ORF, TRBV23-1 has a function that is uncertain. This CDR3 comprises 16 residues. V lost 2 bases and J 5 bases, leaving 19 bases between the germline ends. This chain's CDR3 is CASSQPMTGYTDEQYF. Here the CDR3 DNA reads TGCGCCAGCAGTCAACCAATGACAGGTTATACGGACGAGCAGTACTTC.

CDR3 coding DNA: TGTGCCAGCGGCCCTCGGGACAGGGCGGAAAACACCATATATTTT. Protein product: CASGPRDRAENTIYF. This chain joins TRBV6-5 and TRBJ1-3, with TRBD1 matching over 9 bases. There are 15 residues in the CDR3. Germline trimming cut 8 bases from V and 6 bases from J; bases unmatched to any gene: 11. CDR1 is MNHEY and CDR2 is SVGAGI in the germline V gene.

V and J are TRBV6-2 or TRBV6-3 and TRBJ2-6; 9 nucleotides align to TRBD2. V dropped 4 bases and J dropped 2; count of bases not matched to a gene: 9. The CDR3 sequence is 18 residues long. Germline V gene sequence: CDR1 MNHEY, CDR2 SVGEGT. Written as DNA, the CDR3 is TGTGCCAGCAGTTTCGCTTACTTAGCGGGGGCTGGGGCCAACGTCCTGACTTTC. Its translation: CASSFAYLAGAGANVLTF.

V and J are TRBV24-1 and TRBJ2-3; 7 bases line up with TRBD1. The germline CDR1 and CDR2 sequences are KGHDR and SFDVKD. The trim removed 3 bases at V and 0 bases at J, leaving 5 bases unmatched. This CDR3 comprises 16 residues. The CDR3 nucleotides are TGTGCCACCAGTGATCCTGGGGACAGAAGCACAGATACGCAGTATTTT. Its protein is CATSDPGDRSTDTQYF.

This chain joins TRBV6-5 and TRBJ2-5, with D maybe TRBD2 (6 bases). V was shortened by 6 bases and J by 9 bases, with 17 bases between the two germline ends. This CDR3 contains 13 residues. Germline CDR1 reads MNHEY; CDR2 reads SVGAGI. CDR3 protein: CASRVPSVRAQYF. Written as DNA, the CDR3 is TGTGCCAGCAGAGTACCTAGCGTCAGGGCCCAGTACTTC.

V and J are TRBV7-9 and TRBJ2-3; TRBD2 matches at 12 bases. This CDR3 is 15 amino acids long. CDR1 and CDR2 (germline): SEHNR, FQNEAQ (reference sequence). J gave up 3 bases and V 5 bases, and 3 bases lay outside the gene matches. CDR3 in DNA: TGTGCCAGCAGCCGAGGACTAGCGGGGACAGATACGCAGTATTTT. This sequence encodes CASSRGLAGTDTQYF.

The J gene is TRBJ1-2, the V gene TRBV6-5, with 8 bases lining up with TRBD1. The V segment lost 6 bases and the J segment 0 bases; nucleotides outside the gene matches: 3. This CDR3 contains 14 residues. The germline V gene has CDR1 MNHEY and CDR2 SVGAGI. The CDR3 nucleotides are TGTGCCAGCAGACGGGACAGGTCTAACTATGGCTACACCTTC. The encoded protein is CASRRDRSNYGYTF.

This chain joins TRBV2 and TRBJ1-2; perhaps TRBD1 as D (6 bases). The germline V gene encodes CDR1 SNHLY and CDR2 FYNNEI. V was trimmed by 2 bases and J by 0 bases, leaving 13 bases between them. CDR3 length: 16 amino acids. The CDR3 DNA follows: TGTGCCAGCAGTGAATGGTGGGACATTACTAACTATGGCTACACCTTC. This encodes CASSEWWDITNYGYTF.

This clone was found a few times. The CDR3 sequence is CASSQETGVTYEQYF. The CDR3 region has the DNA TGTGCCAGCAGCCAGGAGACAGGAGTCACCTACGAGCAGTACTTC. This chain connects TRBV28 to TRBJ2-7; a possible D gene is TRBD1 (6 bases). V gave up 6 bases and J gave up 2 bases, with 17 bases separating them. CDR1 is MDHEN and CDR2 is SYDVKM in the germline V gene. The CDR3 is made up of 15 amino acids.

The chain employs TRBV3-1 (or the pseudogene TRBV3-2) and TRBJ1-3; D remains ambiguous. The V and J ends lost 1 base and 8 bases respectively, with 6 bases between them. Per the germline V gene, CDR1 is LGHDT and CDR2 is YNNKEL (reference sequence). The CDR3 spans 12 residues. CDR3 coding DNA: TGTGCCAGCAGCCAAGGGGCCTACACCATATATTTT. It is translated as CASSQGAYTIYF.

The V and J genes are TRBV3-1 (or the pseudogene TRBV3-2) and TRBJ2-5; 7 nucleotides agree with TRBD2. Germline CDR1 LGHDT, CDR2 YNNKEL (reference sequence). V dropped 3 bases and J dropped 5; count of bases not matched to a gene: 6. This CDR3 region has 14 residues. This CDR3 reads CASSHTSVEETQYF. The DNA for the CDR3 is TGTGCCAGCAGCCACACTAGCGTCGAGGAGACCCAGTACTTC.

The V call is TRBV11-2, the J call TRBJ1-3; D is unclear. The CDR3 spans 11 residues. V dropped 5 bases and J dropped 9 bases, with 8 bases sitting between them. Germline assignment: CDR1 SGHAT and CDR2 FQNNGV. The CDR3 DNA reads as TGTGCCAGCAGCACCAGGTCCACCATATATTTT. Translated, it gives CASSTRSTIYF.

This clone turned up a few times. The rearrangement uses TRBV5-6 and TRBJ1-1; 8 bases are shared with TRBD1. The V gene end was trimmed by 2 bases and the J gene end by 0 bases; junction bases not matched to a gene: 9. Looked up from germline, CDR1 is SGHDT and CDR2 is YYEEEE. The CDR3 runs to 17 residues. CDR3 bases: TGTGCCAGCAGCTTCGGACAGGGCATATTCATGAACACTGAAGCTTTCTTT. Translation: CASSFGQGIFMNTEAFF.

The chain has TRBV28 and TRBJ1-1; TRBD1 matches at 8 bases. The CDR3 is made up of 15 amino acids. J was trimmed by 1 base and V by 5 bases; bases with no gene match: 6. Germline CDR1 reads MDHEN; CDR2 reads SYDVKM. The CDR3 protein is CASSPQTGANTEAFF. The DNA for the CDR3 is TGTGCCAGCAGTCCCCAGACAGGGGCGAACACTGAAGCTTTCTTT.

The V gene is TRBV13, the J gene TRBJ2-1; TRBD2 aligns across 9 bases. The germline gives CDR1 PRHDT, CDR2 FYEKMQ (reference sequence). J was trimmed by 2 bases and V by 1 base; bases with no gene match: 3. This CDR3 region has 16 residues. The CDR3 loop is CASSLAGGGAYNEQFF. For the CDR3, the DNA is TGTGCCAGCAGCTTAGCGGGCGGGGGGGCCTACAATGAGCAGTTCTTC. The variable domain in full, with the rest retrieved from reference TRBV13 and TRBJ2-1, is AAGVIQSPRHLIKEKRETATLKCYPIPRHDTVYWYQQGPGQDPQFLISFYEKMQSDKGSIPDRFSAQQFSDYHSELNMSSLELGDSALYFCASSLAGGGAYNEQFFGPGTRLTVL.

This clone was counted a single time. V gene TRBV11-3 combines with J gene TRBJ2-5; 7 bases fit TRBD2. J lost 5 bases, V lost 5 bases, and 17 bases had no gene match. Germline V gene lookup returns CDR1 SGHNT and CDR2 YENEEA. There are 17 residues in the CDR3. CDR3: CASSKGSRAAGDETQYF. CDR3 nucleotide sequence: TGTGCCAGCAGCAAAGGCTCAAGAGCGGCGGGGGATGAGACCCAGTACTTC.

V is TRBV6-2 or TRBV6-3 and J is TRBJ2-2, with a possible D match to TRBD1 (6 bases). The CDR3 extends over 15 amino acids. Trimming took off 4 bases at V and 4 bases at J, with 13 bases between the two ends. In germline, CDR1 is MNHEY, CDR2 SVGEGT. CDR3: CASSSGQGRTGELFF. DNA of the CDR3: TGTGCCAGCAGTTCGGGGCAGGGGCGCACCGGGGAGCTGTTTTTT.

This chain uses TRBV30 with TRBJ1-6, with 10 bases matching TRBD1. The V segment lost 1 base and the J segment 8 bases; nucleotides outside the gene matches: 5. CDR3 size: 15 residues. From germline, CDR1 is GTSNPN and CDR2 SVGIG (reference sequence). The CDR3 bases are TGTGCCTGGAGTGGGGGGACAGGGGATTATTCACCCCTCCACTTT. It is translated as CAWSGGTGDYSPLHF. The full variable domain, with the rest looked up from reference TRBV30 and TRBJ1-6, is SQTIHQWPATLVQPVGSPLSLECTVEGTSNPNLYWYRQAAGRGLQLLFYSVGIGQISSEVPQNLSASRPQDRQFILSSKKLLLSDSGFYLCAWSGGTGDYSPLHFGNGTRLTVT.

This rearrangement joins TRBV6-5 to TRBJ1-3; TRBD1 matches 9 bases. The germline gives CDR1 MNHEY, CDR2 SVGAGI. This CDR3 has 15 amino acids. Losses at the gene ends were 5 bases for V and 4 bases for J; bases not matched to a gene: 6. In DNA form, the CDR3 reads TGTGCCAGCAGTCCGCGGACAGGGGTCGGAAACACCATATATTTT. Encoded protein: CASSPRTGVGNTIYF.

This chain joins TRBV2 and TRBJ1-1; unclear D gene. Trimming removed 0 bases at V and 4 bases at J, with 12 bases between. CDR3 length: 15 amino acids. Germline values: CDR1 SNHLY, CDR2 FYNNEI. Written as DNA, the CDR3 is TGTGCCAGCAGTGAAGCGCGAGGGATAATCACTGAAGCTTTCTTT. The encoded protein is CASSEARGIITEAFF.